Given below is one T cell receptor (beta chain) in context. Its antigen is not known. The data derive from a study of somatic mutations in cytotoxic T cells in rheumatoid arthritis. Study information: Certain V beta antibody-stained T-cell populations, V beta1+ cells sequenced for TCRB among them, were flow-sorted to nearly 100% purity. Study findings and constraints: More than 20% of CD8+ cells belonged to the largest clone in about an eighth of the 65 patients. No multiple-comparison adjustment was applied to the slight TRBV07 underrepresentation in rheumatoid arthritis patients.

Data came from immunoSEQ multiplex PCR; TCRdb stores just in-frame clones and leaves some out. The sample carries more than 35,000 clones, about 80% recorded once. Germline V lookup: CDR1 MDHEN, CDR2 SYDVKM. The CDR3 consists of 14 residues. V gave up 4 bases and J gave up 5 bases, with 14 bases separating them. Sample: CD8+ T cells sorted from blood. The chain employs TRBV28 and TRBJ1-2, with no clear D. The receptor was derived from a man aged 40-49 years in good health. In DNA form, the CDR3 reads TGTGCCAGCAGTTGGACCCTTGACTCATATGGCTACACCTTC. It is translated as CASSWTLDSYGYTF.